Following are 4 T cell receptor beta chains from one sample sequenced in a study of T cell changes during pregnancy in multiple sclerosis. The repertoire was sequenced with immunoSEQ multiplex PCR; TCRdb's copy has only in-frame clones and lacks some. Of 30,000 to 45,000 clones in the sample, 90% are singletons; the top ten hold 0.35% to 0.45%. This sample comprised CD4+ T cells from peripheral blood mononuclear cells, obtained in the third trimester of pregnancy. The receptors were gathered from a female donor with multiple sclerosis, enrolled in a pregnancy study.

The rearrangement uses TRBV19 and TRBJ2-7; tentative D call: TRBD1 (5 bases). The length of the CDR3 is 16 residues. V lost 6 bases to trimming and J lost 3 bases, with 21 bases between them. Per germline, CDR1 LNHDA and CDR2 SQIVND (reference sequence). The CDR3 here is CASRKTSETANYEQYF. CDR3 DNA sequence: TGTGCCAGTAGGAAGACTTCCGAGACAGCTAACTACGAGCAGTACTTC.

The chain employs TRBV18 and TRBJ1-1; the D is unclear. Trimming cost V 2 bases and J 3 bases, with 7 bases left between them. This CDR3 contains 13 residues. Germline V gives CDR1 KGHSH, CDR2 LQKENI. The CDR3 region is CASSPEVDTEAFF. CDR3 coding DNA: TGTGCCAGCTCACCAGAGGTGGACACTGAAGCTTTCTTT.

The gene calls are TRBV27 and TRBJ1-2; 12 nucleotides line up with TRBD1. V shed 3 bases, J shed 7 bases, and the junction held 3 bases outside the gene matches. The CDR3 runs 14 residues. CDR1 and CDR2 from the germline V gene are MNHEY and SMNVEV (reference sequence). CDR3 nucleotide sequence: TGTGCCAGCAGTTTTGGGACAGGGGGCCGTGGCTACACCTTC. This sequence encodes CASSFGTGGRGYTF.

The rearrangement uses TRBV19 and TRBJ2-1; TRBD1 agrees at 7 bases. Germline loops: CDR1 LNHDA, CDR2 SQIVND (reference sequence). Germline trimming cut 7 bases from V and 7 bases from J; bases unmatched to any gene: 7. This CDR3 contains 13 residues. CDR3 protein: CASNRQGQNEQFF. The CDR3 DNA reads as TGTGCCAGTAATAGACAGGGACAGAATGAGCAGTTCTTC.